This is a list of T cell receptor beta chains from one sample in a study of early T cells in non-severe SARS-CoV-2 infection. Via MiXCR, TCRdb re-called the 5' RACE reads, giving one row per CDR3 protein. There are approximately 69,000 distinct CDR3 sequences in the sample; 10% to 12% occur only once, and 4.5% to 7% lies in the top ten. This sample comprised whole blood, obtained at baseline. The origin of the receptors is an adult who was a healthcare worker with PCR-confirmed SARS-CoV-2 infection or an uninfected control (not recorded which). CDR3s leave out the opening cysteine and the closing phenylalanine or tryptophan.

J | V | CDR3
TRBJ1-1 | TRBV12-3/TRBV12-4 | ASSLQGNTEAF
TRBJ2-1 | TRBV5-1 | ASSRGQNSYNEQF
TRBJ2-7 | TRBV30 | AWSVPPRLARTYEQY
TRBJ2-7 | TRBV21-1 | ASSPRAIAGSSYEQY
TRBJ1-6 | TRBV9 | ASSEANSPLH
TRBJ2-2 | TRBV11-3 | ASSAKGSETTGELF
TRBJ1-1 | TRBV29-1 | SVEDEGPNTEAF
TRBJ1-4 | TRBV12-5 | ASGAGTGFEKLF
TRBJ2-2 | TRBV19 | ASSMEGTTGELF
TRBJ2-4 | TRBV4-1 | ASSDRGRGAGGIQY
TRBJ2-7 | TRBV19 | ASSLQGAEQY
TRBJ1-2 | TRBV4-1 | ASSQDPAGIGYGYT
TRBJ1-1 | TRBV2 | ASSKQGVANTEAF
TRBJ2-7 | TRBV7-8 | ASSLGAPYEQY
TRBJ2-2 | TRBV11-1 | ASSDYTNTGELF
TRBJ2-7 | TRBV11-2 | ASSFGRGATYEQY
TRBJ2-1 | TRBV14 | ASSQGPRLTLLYNEQF
TRBJ2-2 | TRBV29-1 | SVFSPTNTGELF
TRBJ2-1 | TRBV20-1 | SASGGAYNEQF
TRBJ2-3 | TRBV20-1 | SARDTSGVGDTQY
TRBJ1-1 | TRBV25-1 | ASSLPHRGFCGTYTEAF
TRBJ2-1 | TRBV27 | ASSPPLQGSYNEQF
TRBJ1-1 | TRBV12-3/TRBV12-4 | ASSLGEGRNTEAF
TRBJ2-1 | TRBV6-2/TRBV6-3 | ASTNTRGGPSEQF
TRBJ2-5 | TRBV5-1 | ASSWRSKGVTQY
TRBJ1-4 | TRBV20-1 | SAPTGTTNEKLF
TRBJ2-4 | TRBV11-2 | ASSPTTGGNIQY
TRBJ2-1 | TRBV27 | ASSQTWDSASILQF
TRBJ2-3 | TRBV10-3 | AISDSGEYSTDTQY
TRBJ1-6 | TRBV4-1 | ASSRTTGVHSPLH
TRBJ2-2 | TRBV19 | ASTLVERPGELF
TRBJ1-4 | TRBV5-1 | ASSLGLRGQNEKLF
TRBJ2-7 | TRBV6-1 | ASWLYEQY
TRBJ2-3 | TRBV6-4 | ASSETSGRTDTQY
TRBJ2-1 | TRBV4-1 | ASSHTGTPAYNEQF
TRBJ2-1 | TRBV11-2 | ASSLEIGPQF
TRBJ2-7 | TRBV12-3/TRBV12-4 | ASSFSPSGRAREQY
TRBJ1-3 | TRBV6-2/TRBV6-3 | ASRGGLPSGNTIY
TRBJ1-4 | TRBV12-3/TRBV12-4 | ASSPGQGAANEKLF
TRBJ2-1 | TRBV24-1 | ATSDPFHEQF
TRBJ2-7 | TRBV6-2/TRBV6-3 | ASSYPTSILEQY
TRBJ2-3 | TRBV24-1 | ATSDSGQHTDTQY
TRBJ1-1 | TRBV10-3 | AIRGTGTANTEAF